The entry below describes one T cell receptor (beta chain). The trim removed 2 bases at V and 10 bases at J, leaving 6 bases unmatched. Germline CDR1 is LNHDA and CDR2 is SQIVND (reference sequence). This CDR3 is built from 13 residues. The data were obtained in a study of Ad26.COV2.S vaccination and SARS-CoV-2 variants. Study-wide context: The authors gave Ad26.COV2.S intramuscularly, either once or twice 56 days apart.

Assay: immunoSEQ multiplex PCR; the TCRdb copy retains only in-frame clones and omits some. The data show 350,000 to 600,000 clones, with 89% seen just once and 1.7% held by the top ten. Treatment noted: roughly 19 received Ad26.COV2.S at low or high dose, single or two shots; about five received placebo; per-sample allocation not given. Sampling happened 63 days after the first vaccine or placebo injection. The specimen comprised peripheral blood, sampled in a trial of Ad26.COV2.S vaccine versus placebo. V gene TRBV19 combines with J gene TRBJ2-7, with 9 bases identical to TRBD2. The clonotype comes from a person aged 18-65 years who received the Ad26.COV2.S COVID-19 vaccine or a placebo. The CDR3 DNA follows: TGTGCCAGTAGTATAAACCCTAGCGGGGACCAGTACTTC. Residues: CASSINPSGDQYF. The full variable domain, with the rest looked up from reference TRBV19 and TRBJ2-7, is DGGITQSPKYLFRKEGQNVTLSCEQNLNHDAMYWYRQDPGQGLRLIYYSQIVNDFQKGDIAEGYSVSREKKESFPLTVTSAQKNPTAFYLCASSINPSGDQYFGPGTRLTVT.